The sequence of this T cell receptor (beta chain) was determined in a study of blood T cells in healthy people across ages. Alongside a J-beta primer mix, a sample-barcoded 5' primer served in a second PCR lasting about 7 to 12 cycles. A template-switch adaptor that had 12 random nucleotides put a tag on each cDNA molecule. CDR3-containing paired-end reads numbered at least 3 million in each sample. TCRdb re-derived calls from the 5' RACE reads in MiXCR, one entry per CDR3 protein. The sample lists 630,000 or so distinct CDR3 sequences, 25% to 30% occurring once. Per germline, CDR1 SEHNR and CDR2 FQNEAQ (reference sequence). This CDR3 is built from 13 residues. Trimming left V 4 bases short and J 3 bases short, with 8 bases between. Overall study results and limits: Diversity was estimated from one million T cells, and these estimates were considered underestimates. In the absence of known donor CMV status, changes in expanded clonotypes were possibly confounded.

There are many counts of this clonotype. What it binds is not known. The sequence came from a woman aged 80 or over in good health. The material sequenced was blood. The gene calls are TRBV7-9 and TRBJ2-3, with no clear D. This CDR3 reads CASSSSPTDTQYF. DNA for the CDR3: TGTGCCAGCAGCTCTTCCCCGACAGATACGCAGTATTTT.